Listed below are T cell receptor beta chains from one sample, sequenced in a study of human T cells and chemical hapten exposure. TCRdb re-called the RACE reads with MiXCR, one entry per CDR3 protein. The sample shows about 77,000 distinct CDR3 sequences, 8.6% of them seen only once. Material for sequencing was whole blood. The origin of the receptors is a female donor in good health. Some clones in this sample may be carry-over from other donors' samples. CDR3s leave out the opening cysteine and the closing phenylalanine or tryptophan. Each record gives: CDR3 length, J gene, V gene, CDR3 protein.

13	TRBJ1-1	TRBV4-3	ASSQDPGAPTEAF
12	TRBJ2-3	TRBV5-4	ASSFDSSTDTQY
11	TRBJ2-3	TRBV6-2/TRBV6-3	ASRIVATDTQY
9	TRBJ2-5	TRBV6-5	ASSQGETQY
12	TRBJ2-3	TRBV20-1	SARAARPGGTQY
13	TRBJ2-7	TRBV9	ASSVGGGRSHEQY
12	TRBJ2-5	TRBV6-5	ASSYGALQETQY
11	TRBJ1-4	TRBV3-1	ASSQGLDIPLF
11	TRBJ1-2	TRBV3-1	ASSRDEVDGYT
10	TRBJ1-1	TRBV12-3/TRBV12-4	ASSPPHPEAF
13	TRBJ1-6	TRBV5-5	ASSFTRQGGAPLH
10	TRBJ1-2	TRBV29-1	STGQGLGGYT
13	TRBJ2-3	TRBV28	ASRWAGEYTDTQY
12	TRBJ2-4	TRBV11-2	ASSSLIVGSLRY
14	TRBJ2-1	TRBV20-1	SARDSARGAYNEQF
12	TRBJ2-7	TRBV4-1	ASSPGTELYEQY
12	TRBJ2-7	TRBV20-1	SARAGQHSYEQY
17	TRBJ1-5	TRBV12-3/TRBV12-4	ASSFFPDTEAYSNQPQH
16	TRBJ1-5	TRBV20-1	SARDRTGEITSNQPQH
13	TRBJ2-1	TRBV7-6	ASSLGRGPVNEQF
11	TRBJ1-6	TRBV9	ASSVEGNSPLH
14	TRBJ2-3	TRBV4-2	ASSRTNAGKGDTQY
13	TRBJ2-6	TRBV6-1	ASSEERGGANVLT
15	TRBJ2-7	TRBV7-5	ISVSEPRGSAPYEQY
15	TRBJ2-3	TRBV3-1	ASSQGGRGPHGDTQY
9	TRBJ1-1	TRBV2	ASRRTGNAF
13	TRBJ2-7	TRBV12-3/TRBV12-4	ASSFLAGNAYEQY
9	TRBJ1-1	TRBV7-9	ASSRIDEAF
9	TRBJ1-2	TRBV7-9	ASSLGGGYT
12	TRBJ2-7	TRBV7-2	ASSLDGSSYEQY
11	TRBJ1-1	TRBV9	ASSGGVYTEAF
10	TRBJ2-7	TRBV29-1	SIRTGGIEQY
10	TRBJ2-7	TRBV3-1	ASSQGTAEQY
15	TRBJ2-7	TRBV20-1	SARAKSRPGLFYEQY
11	TRBJ2-3	TRBV3-1	ASSQGGTDTQY
15	TRBJ1-6	TRBV5-1	ASSSGGWDSGYSPLH
12	TRBJ2-5	TRBV27	ASSFAYLQETQY
11	TRBJ1-1	TRBV29-1	SVVPDRNTEAF
13	TRBJ2-7	TRBV20-1	SAHNWGAGTYEQY
11	TRBJ1-5	TRBV20-1	SARGRDRQPQH
12	TRBJ1-1	TRBV20-1	SASNGAMNTEAF
10	TRBJ2-3	TRBV19	ASKTRQDTQY
14	TRBJ2-3	TRBV7-2	ASSLGWRGGGDTQY
14	TRBJ2-7	TRBV5-5	ASSLVSGQAHYEQY
14	TRBJ2-3	TRBV10-3	ATGTSGGRSTDTQY